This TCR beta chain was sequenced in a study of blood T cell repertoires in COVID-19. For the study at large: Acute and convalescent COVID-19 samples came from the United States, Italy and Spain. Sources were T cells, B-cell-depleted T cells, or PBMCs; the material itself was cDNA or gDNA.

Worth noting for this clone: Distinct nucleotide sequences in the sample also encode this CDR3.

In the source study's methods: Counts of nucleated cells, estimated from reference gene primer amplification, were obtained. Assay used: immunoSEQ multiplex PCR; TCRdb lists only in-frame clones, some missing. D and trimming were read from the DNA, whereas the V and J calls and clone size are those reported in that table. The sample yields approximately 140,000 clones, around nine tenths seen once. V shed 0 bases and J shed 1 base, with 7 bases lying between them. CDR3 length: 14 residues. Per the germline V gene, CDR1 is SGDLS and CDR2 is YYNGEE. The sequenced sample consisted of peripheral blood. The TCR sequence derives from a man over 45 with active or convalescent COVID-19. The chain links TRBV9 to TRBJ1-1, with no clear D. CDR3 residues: CASSVGSGNTEAFF. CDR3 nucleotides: TGTGCCAGCAGCGTAGGGTCCGGGAACACTGAAGCTTTCTTT.